The 31 T cell receptor delta chains in this list originate from one sample, sequenced in a study of Vδ1+ human thymocytes. Overall study results and limits: Thymic TRG and TRD repertoires appeared highly polyclonal.

No antigen has been identified for these receptors. Extracted RNA was reverse transcribed into cDNA. The CDR3 regions were amplified by multiplex PCR from V-gene primers to a constant-region primer. TCRdb fed the multiplex PCR reads into CATT to redo clone calling. The table has tens of thousands of delta-chain clones, approximately 15% seen once; the top ten hold 0.5%. The sample consisted of Vdelta1+ gamma-delta thymocytes from the thymus. Subset described: FACS-sorted CD3+ TCRalphabeta- TCRVdelta1+ TCRVdelta2- thymocytes. The receptors derive from a boy under three years old who had congenital heart surgery.

J is TRDJ1 and V is TRDV1; 7 positions match TRDD3. This CDR3 has 18 residues. Germline CDR1 reads TSWWSYY; CDR2 reads QGS. J gave up 1 base and V 0 bases, and 11 bases lay outside the gene matches. The CDR3: CALGELPWGPEGTDKLIF. The DNA for the CDR3 is TGTGCTCTTGGGGAACTCCCCTGGGGGCCCGAGGGCACCGATAAACTCATCTTT.

The V call is TRDV1, the J call TRDJ1, with D tentatively TRDD3 (8 bases). Germline CDR1 TSWWSYY, CDR2 QGS. This CDR3 spans 19 amino acids. V shed 10 bases and J shed 2 bases, with 32 bases lying between them. This CDR3 reads CARELGTLSYVGDTDKLIF. CDR3 nucleotides: TGTGCTCGGGAACTAGGTACTCTTTCCTACGTGGGGGATACCGATAAACTCATCTTT.

This clone was picked up many times. This chain connects TRDV2 to TRDJ1, with TRDD3 matching over 7 bases. The CDR3 covers 17 residues. V was clipped by 2 bases and J by 6 bases; unmatched bases: 17. Germline CDR1 GEAIGNYY, CDR2 EKD. As DNA, the CDR3 is TGTGCCTGTGACAGACATGGGGGACCCGAGCGAGATAATAAACTCATCTTT. Its protein product is CACDRHGGPERDNKLIF.

The sample holds a few counts of this clone. V gene TRDV1 combines with J gene TRDJ1, with TRDD3 matching 12 bases. The CDR3 is 20 amino acids. Germline CDR1 and CDR2: TSWWSYY and QGS. The J segment lost 5 bases and the V segment lost 0 bases, leaving 16 bases of the junction unmatched. CDR3 protein: CALGELGTSLLGDTGDKLIF. The CDR3 nucleotides read TGTGCTCTTGGGGAACTAGGCACTTCCCTACTGGGGGATACAGGGGATAAACTCATCTTT.

V and J are TRDV1 and TRDJ1; D possibly corresponds to TRDD3 (6 bases). Germline CDR1 TSWWSYY, CDR2 QGS. This CDR3 is built from 18 residues. Trimming stripped 3 bases from V and 1 base from J, with 21 bases between. The CDR3 sequence: CALGDPPGWGPSTDKLIF. Written as DNA, the CDR3 is TGTGCTCTTGGGGACCCCCCGGGTTGGGGGCCTTCCACCGATAAACTCATCTTT.

This clone was picked up a small number of times. The chain combines TRDV1 with TRDJ1, with D maybe TRDD3 (6 bases). Trimming took 2 bases from V and 0 from J, leaving 19 bases between them. This CDR3 is built from 18 residues. Germline V gene data show CDR1 as TSWWSYY and CDR2 as QGS. CDR3 amino acids: CALGELGVLGPYTDKLIF. Written as DNA, the CDR3 is TGTGCTCTTGGGGAATTGGGGGTTCTGGGACCTTACACCGATAAACTCATCTTT.

The chain joins TRDV1 to TRDJ1; D is perhaps TRDD2 or TRDD3 (6 bases each). The CDR3 totals 20 residues. Trimming pared 0 bases from V and 0 bases from J, leaving 23 bases between. Per the germline V gene, CDR1 is TSWWSYY and CDR2 is QGS. This CDR3 reads CALGELVASCPGEYTDKLIF. The CDR3 DNA is TGTGCTCTTGGGGAACTAGTCGCTTCCTGCCCTGGGGAATACACCGATAAACTCATCTTT.

This clone was recorded a few times. The genes are TRDV1 and TRDJ1; D possibly matches TRDD2 or TRDD3 (5 bases each). The CDR3 length is 23 residues. The germline V and J ends were trimmed by 4 bases and 0 bases, with 36 bases remaining between them. Germline V gene lookup returns CDR1 TSWWSYY and CDR2 QGS. The CDR3 region has the DNA TGTGCTCTTGGGGCTATCACCCTACCTAACCCTGGGAGGCAAAATCTGTACACCGATAAACTCATCTTT. Amino acid sequence: CALGAITLPNPGRQNLYTDKLIF.

The chain links TRDV1 to TRDJ1, with TRDD3 matching 9 bases. CDR3 size: 19 residues. With 3 bases clipped from V and 2 bases from J, the junction kept 16 bases outside the gene matches. Germline V lookup: CDR1 TSWWSYY, CDR2 QGS. CDR3 DNA sequence: TGTGCTCTTGGGGAGCTACTCTCTGGGGGATTAATCGTTACCGATAAACTCATCTTT. It encodes CALGELLSGGLIVTDKLIF.

J is TRDJ1 and V is TRDV1; no clear D. Germline values: CDR1 TSWWSYY, CDR2 QGS. The CDR3 runs 12 residues. The V and J ends lost 2 bases and 10 bases respectively, with 11 bases between them. The CDR3 coding sequence is TGTGCTCTTGGGGAATGGAAGCCCGGACTCATCTTT. This codes for CALGEWKPGLIF.

This clone counts as medium-sized (0.01 to 0.1%). The chain combines TRDV2 with TRDJ1, with TRDD3 matching 10 bases. Trimming took 4 bases from V and 0 from J; bases not matched to a gene: 7. The CDR3 extends over 16 amino acids. CDR1 GEAIGNYY and CDR2 EKD come from the germline V gene. CDR3 sequence reads: CACESWGITNTDKLIF. In nucleotides, the CDR3 is TGTGCCTGTGAGTCCTGGGGGATAACTAACACCGATAAACTCATCTTT.

The rearrangement uses TRDV1 and TRDJ1; 10 bases are a match to TRDD3. The CDR3 extends over 27 amino acids. Germline-derived CDR1 and CDR2 are TSWWSYY and QGS. J was trimmed by 1 base and V by 4 bases; bases with no gene match: 39. The CDR3 loop is CALGGKGKNSTPESYWGIPLTTDKLIF. The CDR3 bases are TGTGCTCTTGGGGGAAAGGGGAAAAACTCCACACCCGAATCGTACTGGGGGATCCCACTGACCACCGATAAACTCATCTTT.

This chain links TRDV3 with TRDJ1, with 10 bases aligning to TRDD3. The J segment lost 0 bases and the V segment lost 2 bases, leaving 24 bases of the junction unmatched. CDR3 length: 21 residues. CDR1 TVYSNPD and CDR2 GDNSRS come from the germline V gene (reference sequence). The CDR3 here is CAFGVPTYCTGGSMYTDKLIF. The CDR3 nucleotides read TGTGCCTTTGGGGTTCCTACCTACTGTACTGGGGGATCCATGTACACCGATAAACTCATCTTT.

V gene TRDV2 combines with J gene TRDJ1, with 11 bases aligning to TRDD3. This CDR3 spans 22 amino acids. Germline V gives CDR1 GEAIGNYY, CDR2 EKD. The V gene end was trimmed by 1 base and the J gene end by 4 bases; junction bases not matched to a gene: 25. The CDR3 protein is CACDTGSLLGDKVESSNDKLIF. The CDR3 DNA sequence: TGTGCCTGTGACACTGGCTCGCTACTGGGGGATAAAGTCGAATCCTCCAACGATAAACTCATCTTT.

Remarks on this clone: The germline gene is not matched at one end of the junction; a read error may be the cause. Other DNA sequences of this sample code for an identical CDR3. This chain joins TRAV29/DV5 and TRDJ1; 9 bases fit TRDD3. The V gene's germline CDR1 is NSMFDY and CDR2 ISSIKDK. This CDR3 has 18 residues. CDR3 amino acids: CAASSPSLGDQNTDKLIF. CDR3 coding DNA: TGTGCCGCAAGCTCGCCTTCCCTGGGGGATCAAAACACCGATAAACTCATCTTT.

The chain carries TRDV1 and TRDJ1; maybe TRDD2 (9 bases). The ends were cut back, 2 bases at V and 0 bases at J, with 25 bases in the middle. CDR1 TSWWSYY and CDR2 QGS come from the germline V gene. There are 20 residues in the CDR3. The CDR3 DNA follows: TGTGCTCTTGGGGAAGTCCTTCCTACACAGCTACTGGGGGACACCGATAAACTCATCTTT. It codes for CALGEVLPTQLLGDTDKLIF.

The chain uses TRDV1 and TRDJ1, with 9 bases matching TRDD2. The CDR3 totals 21 residues. Trimming took 6 bases from V and 0 from J; bases not matched to a gene: 23. Germline V gene data show CDR1 as TSWWSYY and CDR2 as QGS. DNA for the CDR3: TGTGCTCTTGGTAGTGGCCTTCCTACGTTACTGGGAGAGGCGTACACCGATAAACTCATCTTT. The encoded protein is CALGSGLPTLLGEAYTDKLIF.

This clone is medium-sized. This chain connects TRDV2 to TRDJ1; 7 bases fit TRDD3. Per the germline V gene, CDR1 is GEAIGNYY and CDR2 is EKD. CDR3 length: 18 residues. V shed 3 bases and J 0 bases; nucleotides not matched to a gene: 15. In DNA, the CDR3 is TGTGCCTGTGACGATCTGGGGGTCCCCTGGGGATACACCGATAAACTCATCTTT. Its translation is CACDDLGVPWGYTDKLIF.

This rearrangement joins TRDV1 to TRDJ1; 7 nucleotides match TRDD2. This CDR3 is 19 amino acids long. Germline CDR1 reads TSWWSYY; CDR2 reads QGS. Trimming removed 3 bases from V and 2 bases from J; junction bases left unmatched: 18. As DNA, the CDR3 is TGTGCTCTTGGGGATCTTTCCTACCCATTGGGACCTTCTACCGATAAACTCATCTTT. Protein product: CALGDLSYPLGPSTDKLIF.

This clone has more than one count but fewer than ten. The chain uses TRDV1 and TRDJ1; 11 nucleotides match TRDD3. With 2 bases clipped from V and 1 base from J, the junction kept 12 bases outside the gene matches. Germline-derived CDR1 and CDR2 are TSWWSYY and QGS. The CDR3 is 19 residues long. The CDR3 spells CALGESQGTGGYCTDKLIF. CDR3 nucleotides: TGTGCTCTTGGGGAATCCCAGGGAACTGGGGGATATTGCACCGATAAACTCATCTTT.

This clone came up a few times. The gene calls are TRDV1 and TRDJ1, with TRDD3 identical over 7 bases. Germline assignment: CDR1 TSWWSYY and CDR2 QGS. V shed 2 bases and J 0 bases; nucleotides not matched to a gene: 15. The CDR3 has 19 residues. This chain's CDR3 is CALGEVLTLLGTYTDKLIF. The CDR3 DNA reads TGTGCTCTTGGGGAAGTCCTGACGCTACTGGGGACTTACACCGATAAACTCATCTTT.

On this clone: One end of the junction does not line up with germline, which may come from a read error. The V gene is TRDV1, the J gene TRDJ1; TRDD2 matches at 7 bases. Germline V gene data show CDR1 as TSWWSYY and CDR2 as QGS. The CDR3 has 16 residues. This CDR3 reads CALGKFLPGLRNKLTF. The CDR3 DNA reads TGTGCTCTTGGGAAATTCCTACCGGGATTAAGGAATAAACTCACCTTT.

There are a few counts of this clone. This rearrangement joins TRDV1 to TRDJ1; 7 positions agree with TRDD3. CDR1 is TSWWSYY, CDR2 QGS, per germline. There are 21 residues in the CDR3. The trim removed 0 bases at V and 3 bases at J, leaving 22 bases unmatched. As DNA, the CDR3 is TGTGCTCTTGGGGAACTAGTAAAGACTAAACTGGGGAGATCCCTCGCCGATAAACTCATCTTT. Amino acids: CALGELVKTKLGRSLADKLIF.

This clone was counted a single time. The chain recombines TRDV2 with TRDJ3, with 13 positions matching TRDD3. V trimming: 1 base; J trimming: 0 bases; junction bases outside the gene matches: 8. Per the germline V gene, CDR1 is GEAIGNYY and CDR2 is EKD. This CDR3 has 21 residues. The CDR3 DNA reads TGTGCCTGTGACACGGGGACTGGGGGATACGCTTGCTCCTGGGACACCCGACAGATGTTTTTC. Amino acid sequence: CACDTGTGGYACSWDTRQMFF.

This rearrangement joins TRDV1 to TRDJ1; tentative D call: TRDD3 (6 bases). Trimming removed 0 bases from V and 5 bases from J, with 31 bases in between. The CDR3 covers 21 residues. Germline V gene sequence: CDR1 TSWWSYY, CDR2 QGS. CDR3 DNA sequence: TGTGCTCTTGGGGAACTGGTACGGTACGAGCCCGGGAGTGGGGGGCTAGATAAACTCATCTTT. Its protein is CALGELVRYEPGSGGLDKLIF.

The sample holds a few counts of this clone. V usage is TRDV1 and J usage is TRDJ1; D is uncertain. The length of the CDR3 is 16 residues. Between the trimmed V and J ends, which lost 2 bases and 0 bases, there was a span of 13 bases. Germline loops: CDR1 TSWWSYY, CDR2 QGS. CDR3 nucleotide sequence: TGTGCTCTTGGGGAAAGAGGGCCCCCTTACACCGATAAACTCATCTTT. Its protein is CALGERGPPYTDKLIF.

In its sample, this clone was seen a few times. This chain joins TRDV1 and TRDJ1, with TRDD3 matching 8 bases. CDR3 size: 18 residues. CDR1 is TSWWSYY and CDR2 is QGS in the germline V gene. The J segment lost 3 bases and the V segment lost 1 base, leaving 13 bases of the junction unmatched. CDR3 residues: CALGEPTGWGILADKLIF. The CDR3 region has the DNA TGTGCTCTTGGGGAACCGACGGGGTGGGGGATCCTGGCCGATAAACTCATCTTT.

This clone showed up just a few times. This rearrangement joins TRDV1 to TRDJ1, with D possibly being TRDD2 (5 bases). The germline V gene has CDR1 TSWWSYY and CDR2 QGS. The V end lost 5 bases, the J end lost 0 bases, and 13 bases lay between the germline ends. The CDR3 is 15 amino acids. The CDR3 protein is CALGITFGYTDKLIF. The CDR3 DNA reads as TGTGCTCTTGGGATAACCTTCGGTTACACCGATAAACTCATCTTT.

A few counts support this clone. The gene calls are TRDV1 and TRDJ1; TRDD3 agrees at 8 bases. The V segment lost 2 bases and the J segment 7 bases; nucleotides outside the gene matches: 30. The CDR3 has 22 amino acids. Germline CDR1 and CDR2: TSWWSYY and QGS. DNA of the CDR3: TGTGCTCTTGGGGAAGTGTCCCCTCGATACTGGGGGCTAACGCCAACACCGATTAAACTCATCTTT. It is translated as CALGEVSPRYWGLTPTPIKLIF.

This clone is medium-sized. The chain couples TRDV2 to TRDJ1; tentative D call: TRDD3 (5 bases). V lost 1 base, J lost 4 bases, and 9 bases lay in between. CDR3 length: 13 amino acids. In germline, CDR1 is GEAIGNYY, CDR2 EKD. DNA for the CDR3: TGTGCCTGTGACACGAGGGATCACGATAAACTCATCTTT. This encodes CACDTRDHDKLIF.

The rearrangement joins TRDV1 to TRDJ1; D not certain. Per germline, CDR1 TSWWSYY and CDR2 QGS. Trimming removed 1 base from V and 4 bases from J, with 28 bases in between. This CDR3 is 20 amino acids long. Here the CDR3 DNA reads TGTGCTCTTGGGGAACCCCCTATCGCAAGGGGCTTTACTGCATACGATAAACTCATCTTT. It specifies CALGEPPIARGFTAYDKLIF.